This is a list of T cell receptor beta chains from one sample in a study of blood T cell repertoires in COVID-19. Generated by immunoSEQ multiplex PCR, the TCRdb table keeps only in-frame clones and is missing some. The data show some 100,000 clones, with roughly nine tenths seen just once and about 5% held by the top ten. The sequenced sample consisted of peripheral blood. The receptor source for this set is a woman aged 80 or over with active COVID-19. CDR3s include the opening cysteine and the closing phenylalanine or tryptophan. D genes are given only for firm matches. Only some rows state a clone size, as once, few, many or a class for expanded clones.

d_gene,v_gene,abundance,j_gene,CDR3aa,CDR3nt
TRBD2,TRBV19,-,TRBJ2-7,CASSRGGSYEQYF,TGTGCCAGTAGTAGGGGGGGCTCCTACGAGCAGTACTTC
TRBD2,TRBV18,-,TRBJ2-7,CASSISGTSLSSYEQYF,TGTGCCAGCTCAATCAGCGGGACTAGCTTGAGCTCCTACGAGCAGTACTTC
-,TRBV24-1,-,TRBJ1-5,CATSDGNQPQHF,TGTGCCACCAGTGACGGGAATCAGCCCCAGCATTTT
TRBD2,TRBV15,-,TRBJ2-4,CATSRGEGGGRVKNIQYF,TGTGCCACCAGCAGAGGGGAGGGTGGCGGGAGGGTTAAAAACATTCAGTACTTC
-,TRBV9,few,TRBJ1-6,CASSVDPHGNSPLHF,TGTGCCAGCAGCGTAGACCCGCACGGGAATTCACCCCTCCACTTT
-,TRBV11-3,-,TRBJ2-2,CASSLRSGELFF,TGTGCCAGCAGCTTGCGATCCGGGGAGCTGTTTTTT
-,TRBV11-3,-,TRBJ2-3,CASSSETSTDTQYF,TGTGCCAGCAGCTCTGAGACTAGCACAGATACGCAGTATTTT
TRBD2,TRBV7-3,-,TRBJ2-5,CASSLTSGRVETQYF,TGTGCCAGCAGTTTGACTAGCGGGAGGGTAGAGACCCAGTACTTC
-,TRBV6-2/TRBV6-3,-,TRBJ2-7,CASSYSSGSTYEQYF,TGTGCCAGCAGTTACTCGTCCGGGAGTACCTACGAGCAGTACTTC
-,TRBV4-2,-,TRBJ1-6,CASSLSVGRNSPLHF,TGTGCCAGCAGCCTAAGTGTGGGGCGAAATTCACCCCTCCACTTT
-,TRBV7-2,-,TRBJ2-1,CASSPIARLNEQFF,TGTGCCAGCAGCCCCATCGCGAGATTAAATGAGCAGTTCTTC
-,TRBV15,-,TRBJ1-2,CATSRRGVNYGYTF,TGTGCCACCAGCAGACGGGGGGTTAACTATGGCTACACCTTC
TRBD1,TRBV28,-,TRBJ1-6,CASSFTGTGGNSPLHF,TGTGCCAGCAGTTTCACCGGAACAGGGGGTAATTCACCCCTCCACTTT
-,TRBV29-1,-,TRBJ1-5,CSVVPDSPGQPQHF,TGCAGCGTTGTACCAGACAGCCCGGGTCAGCCCCAGCATTTT
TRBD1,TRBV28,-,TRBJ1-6,CASSPDRGYDSPLHF,TGTGCCAGCAGTCCCGACAGGGGGTATGATTCACCCCTCCACTTT
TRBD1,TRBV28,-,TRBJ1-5,CASSPPRRDRDHQSQHF,TGTGCCAGCAGCCCCCCCCGCCGGGACAGGGACCATCAGTCCCAGCATTTT
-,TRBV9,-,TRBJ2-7,CASSVGGGPGYEQYF,TGTGCCAGCAGTGTTGGGGGGGGGCCCGGCTACGAGCAGTACTTC
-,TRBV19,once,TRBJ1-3,CASSGSGIFSGNTIYF,TGTGCCAGCAGTGGGTCAGGTATCTTCTCTGGAAACACCATATATTTT
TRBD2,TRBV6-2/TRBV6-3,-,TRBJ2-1,CASSFQGLAGEGNEQFF,TGTGCCAGCAGTTTCCAGGGACTAGCGGGAGAAGGGAATGAGCAGTTCTTC
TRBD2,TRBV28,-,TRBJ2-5,CASSSPSERELKTQYF,TGTGCCAGCAGTTCCCCCTCCGAGCGGGAGCTGAAGACCCAGTACTTC
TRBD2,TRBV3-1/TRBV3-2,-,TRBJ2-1,CARTGGGSTAYNEQFF,TGTGCCCGCACGGGGGGGGGCTCGACGGCATACAATGAGCAGTTCTTC
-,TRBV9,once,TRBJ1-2,CASSVATGTYGYTF,TGTGCCAGCAGCGTAGCTACAGGGACCTATGGCTACACCTTC
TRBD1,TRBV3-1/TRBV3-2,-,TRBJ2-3,CASSQAPDRGTDTQYF,TGTGCCAGCAGCCAGGCTCCGGACAGGGGTACAGATACGCAGTATTTT
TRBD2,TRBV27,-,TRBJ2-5,CASSSGLAGEETQYF,TGTGCCAGCAGTTCGGGACTAGCCGGAGAAGAGACCCAGTACTTC
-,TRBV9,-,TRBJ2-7,CASSPEGSSSYEQYF,TGTGCCAGCAGCCCGGAGGGCTCAAGCTCCTACGAGCAGTACTTC
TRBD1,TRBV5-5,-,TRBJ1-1,CASSVAPGQGATEAFF,TGTGCCAGCAGCGTGGCACCGGGACAGGGGGCCACTGAAGCTTTCTTT
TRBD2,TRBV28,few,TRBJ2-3,CASSSGTSGEVGTDTQYF,TGTGCCAGCAGTTCTGGGACTAGCGGGGAGGTGGGGACAGATACGCAGTATTTT
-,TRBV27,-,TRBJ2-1,CASSLSAAGAIVRGQFF,TGTGCCAGCAGTTTATCGGCCGCAGGGGCGATAGTCAGGGGGCAGTTCTTC
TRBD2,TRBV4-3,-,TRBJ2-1,CASSQGLYNEQFF,TGCGCCAGCAGCCAGGGACTATACAATGAGCAGTTCTTC
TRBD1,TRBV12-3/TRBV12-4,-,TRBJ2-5,CASTWHRGTQYF,TGTGCCAGCACCTGGCACAGGGGGACCCAGTACTTC
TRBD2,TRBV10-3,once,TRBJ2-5,CAIGGSGATQETQYF,TGTGCCATCGGGGGGAGCGGGGCGACCCAAGAGACCCAGTACTTC
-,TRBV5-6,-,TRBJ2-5,CASSLNAETQYF,TGTGCCAGCAGCCTAAACGCGGAGACCCAGTACTTC
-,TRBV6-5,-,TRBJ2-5,CASRPGTRKETQYF,TGTGCCAGCAGGCCCGGGACAAGGAAAGAGACCCAGTACTTC
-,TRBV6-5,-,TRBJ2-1,CASKRNSYNEQFF,TGTGCCAGCAAGCGGAACTCCTACAATGAGCAGTTCTTC
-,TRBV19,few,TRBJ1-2,CASDSRLGYTF,TGTGCCAGCGACAGCCGCCTCGGCTACACCTTC
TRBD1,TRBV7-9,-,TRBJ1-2,CASSLSGQNYGYTF,TGTGCCAGCAGCTTATCGGGACAGAACTATGGCTACACCTTC
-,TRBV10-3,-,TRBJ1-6,CAISTGSNSPLHF,TGTGCCATCAGTACAGGGAGTAATTCACCCCTCCACTTT
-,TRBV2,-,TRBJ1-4,CASRPGGGEKLFF,TGTGCCAGCAGACCGGGGGGAGGTGAAAAACTGTTTTTT
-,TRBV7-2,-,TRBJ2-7,CASSHQASVYEQYF,TGTGCCAGCAGCCACCAGGCTAGCGTCTACGAGCAGTACTTC
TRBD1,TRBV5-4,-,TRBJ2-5,CASSKADRAGETQYF,TGTGCCAGCAGCAAAGCTGACAGGGCGGGAGAGACCCAGTACTTC
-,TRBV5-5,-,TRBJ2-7,CASSRDTRPSYEQYF,TGTGCCAGCAGCCGGGACACGAGACCCTCCTACGAGCAGTACTTC
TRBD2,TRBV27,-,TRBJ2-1,CASSRAGWGSSGGSSYNEQFF,TGTGCCAGCAGTAGGGCAGGGTGGGGTTCTAGCGGGGGGAGCTCCTACAATGAGCAGTTCTTC
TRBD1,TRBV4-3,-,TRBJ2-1,CASSQDHTGGTYNEQFF,TGCGCCAGCAGCCAAGATCACACAGGGGGAACCTACAATGAGCAGTTCTTC
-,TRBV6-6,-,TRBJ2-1,CASSLTGGGGSSYNEQFF,TGTGCCAGCAGTCTGACCGGGGGTGGGGGTAGCTCCTACAATGAGCAGTTCTTC
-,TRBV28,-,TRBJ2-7,CASTRGQVSDEQYF,TGTGCCAGCACCCGCGGGCAGGTAAGCGACGAGCAGTACTTC
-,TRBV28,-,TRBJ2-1,CASSTGGDSYNEQFF,TGTGCCAGCAGTACAGGGGGGGACTCCTACAATGAGCAGTTCTTC
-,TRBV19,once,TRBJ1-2,CASSIQGNYGYTF,TGTGCCAGTAGTATTCAGGGGAACTATGGCTACACCTTC
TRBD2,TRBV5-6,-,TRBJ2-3,CASSYGLVSTDTQYF,TGTGCCAGCAGCTACGGACTAGTGTCCACAGATACGCAGTATTTT
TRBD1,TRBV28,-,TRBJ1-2,CATWEGTGRYGYTF,TGTGCCACATGGGAAGGGACAGGTCGCTATGGCTACACCTTC
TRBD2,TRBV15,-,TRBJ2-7,CATSRTSGNEQYF,TGTGCCACCAGCAGGACTAGCGGGAACGAGCAGTACTTC
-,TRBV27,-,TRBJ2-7,CASSLGQSYEQYF,TGTGCCAGCAGTTTAGGCCAGTCCTACGAGCAGTACTTC
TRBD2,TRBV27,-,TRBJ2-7,CEAGTSYEQYF,TGTGAAGCCGGGACTAGCTACGAGCAGTACTTC
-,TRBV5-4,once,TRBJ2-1,CASSLAFFDSHNEQFF,TGTGCCAGCAGCTTGGCCTTCTTCGACTCCCACAATGAGCAGTTCTTC
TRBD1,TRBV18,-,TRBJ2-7,CASSYRGQGTYEQYF,TGTGCCAGCTCCTACCGAGGACAGGGGACCTACGAGCAGTACTTC
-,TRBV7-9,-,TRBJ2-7,CASSQGQNLDEQYF,TGTGCCAGCAGCCAAGGACAGAACCTGGACGAGCAGTACTTC
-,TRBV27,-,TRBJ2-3,CASSPTYTDTQYF,TGTGCCAGCAGCCCAACCTACACAGATACGCAGTATTTT
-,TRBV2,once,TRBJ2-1,CASIQSQALYNEQFF,TGTGCCAGCATCCAGAGTCAGGCCTTGTACAATGAGCAGTTCTTC
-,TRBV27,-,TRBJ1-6,CASSLIVGPNSPLHF,TGTGCCAGCAGTTTAATTGTGGGCCCTAATTCACCCCTCCACTTT